The clone carrying this TCR beta chain was observed many times. Its antigen is as yet unknown. The data belong to a study of blood T cells in healthy people across ages. Using a J-beta primer mix together with a sample-barcoded 5' primer, a second PCR was run for roughly 7 to 12 cycles. MiXCR was run by TCRdb on the 5' RACE reads, yielding one entry per CDR3 protein. The sample comprises about 580,000 distinct CDR3 sequences, 47% of which are singletons, and just under 25% rests with the top ten. Notes on the study in general: Estimated diversity that came from one million T cells was considered an underestimate.

Germline CDR1 SNHLY, CDR2 FYNNEI. This CDR3 contains 13 residues. With 1 base removed from V and 4 bases from J, the gap between germline ends came to 7 bases. Sequenced material: blood. The chain combines TRBV2 with TRBJ1-2; D not resolved. This receptor was taken from a man at least 80 years old in good health. CDR3 amino acids: CASSEGETYGYTF. Here the CDR3 DNA reads TGTGCCAGCAGTGAAGGTGAGACCTATGGCTACACCTTC.